This entry is about one TCR beta chain. Its target is unknown. It was with 60 Vbeta and 13 Jbeta primers that the PCR ran. Data came from immunoSEQ multiplex PCR; TCRdb stores just in-frame clones and leaves some out. In the table there are approximately 150,000 clones, around 80% of which are singletons. Germline V gene sequence: CDR1 MNHNY, CDR2 SVGAGI (reference sequence). The length of the CDR3 is 12 residues. The J segment lost 6 bases and the V segment lost 11 bases, leaving 8 bases of the junction unmatched. The sample belongs to a study of cytomegalovirus exposure and HLA in healthy donors. Study-level findings and limits: The study had only CMV serostatus as immune exposure information. Follow-up analysis later connected one missense variant in DCLRE1C with trimming of TCR beta V- and J-genes. An observed cluster of highly shared sequence variants was recorded as a likely sequencing artifact. In a later analysis, at a false discovery rate of 0.05, 15,000 to 20,000 TCR beta sequences were associated with HLA alleles.

The TCR sequence derives from a man in his forties or fifties in good health and CMV-seropositive. The chain employs TRBV6-6 and TRBJ2-3; 7 positions match TRBD2. The sequencing sample was made of PBMCs. The CDR3 sequence is CAPDRRGDTQYF. CDR3 in DNA: TGTGCCCCGGATCGGCGGGGGGATACGCAGTATTTT.